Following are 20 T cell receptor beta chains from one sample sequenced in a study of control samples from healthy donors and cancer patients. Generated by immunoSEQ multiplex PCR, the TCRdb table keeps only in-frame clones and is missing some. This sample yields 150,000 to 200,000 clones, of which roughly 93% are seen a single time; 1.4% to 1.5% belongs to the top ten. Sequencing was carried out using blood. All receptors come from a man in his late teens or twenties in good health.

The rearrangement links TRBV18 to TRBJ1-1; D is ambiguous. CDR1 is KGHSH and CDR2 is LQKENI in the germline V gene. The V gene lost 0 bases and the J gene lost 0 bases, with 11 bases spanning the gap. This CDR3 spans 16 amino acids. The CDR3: CASSPPLSSMNTEAFF. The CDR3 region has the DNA TGTGCCAGCTCACCACCCCTAAGCTCCATGAACACTGAAGCTTTCTTT.

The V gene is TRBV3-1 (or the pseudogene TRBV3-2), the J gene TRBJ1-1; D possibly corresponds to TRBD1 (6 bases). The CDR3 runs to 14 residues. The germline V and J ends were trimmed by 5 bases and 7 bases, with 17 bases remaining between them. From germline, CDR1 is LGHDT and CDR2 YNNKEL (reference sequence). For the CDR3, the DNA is TGTGCCAGCAGCGAAAGAGGGGGACACCGTGAAGCTTTCTTT. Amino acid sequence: CASSERGGHREAFF.

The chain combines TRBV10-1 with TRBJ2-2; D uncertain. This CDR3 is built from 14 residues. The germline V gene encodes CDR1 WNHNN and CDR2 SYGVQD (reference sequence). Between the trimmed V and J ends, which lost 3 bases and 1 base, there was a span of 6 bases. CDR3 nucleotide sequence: TGCGCCAGCAGTGATAACTGGAACACCGGGGAGCTGTTTTTT. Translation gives CASSDNWNTGELFF.

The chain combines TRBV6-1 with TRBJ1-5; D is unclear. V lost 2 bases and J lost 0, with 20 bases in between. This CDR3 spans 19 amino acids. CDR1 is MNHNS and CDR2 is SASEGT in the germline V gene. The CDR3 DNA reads TGTGCCAGCAGTGAATTAGCACCGTTGAAAGGTTATAGCAATCAGCCCCAGCATTTT. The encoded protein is CASSELAPLKGYSNQPQHF.

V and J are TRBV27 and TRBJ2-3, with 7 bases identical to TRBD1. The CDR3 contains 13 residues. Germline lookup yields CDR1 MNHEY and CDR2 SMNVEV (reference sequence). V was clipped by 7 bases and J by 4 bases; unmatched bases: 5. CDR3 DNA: TGTGCCAGCACGACAGGGTTTGCAGATACGCAGTATTTT. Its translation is CASTTGFADTQYF.

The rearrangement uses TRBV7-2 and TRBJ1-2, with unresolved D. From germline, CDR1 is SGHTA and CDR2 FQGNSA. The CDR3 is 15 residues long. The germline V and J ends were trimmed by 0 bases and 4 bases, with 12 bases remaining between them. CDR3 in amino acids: CASSLADRDFYGYTF. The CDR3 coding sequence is TGTGCCAGCAGCTTAGCGGACCGAGATTTCTATGGCTACACCTTC. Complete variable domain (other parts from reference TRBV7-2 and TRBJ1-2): GAGVSQSPSNKVTEKGKDVELRCDPISGHTALYWYRQSLGQGLEFLIYFQGNSAPDKSGLPSDRFSAERTGGSVSTLTIQRTQQEDSAVYLCASSLADRDFYGYTFGSGTRLTVV.

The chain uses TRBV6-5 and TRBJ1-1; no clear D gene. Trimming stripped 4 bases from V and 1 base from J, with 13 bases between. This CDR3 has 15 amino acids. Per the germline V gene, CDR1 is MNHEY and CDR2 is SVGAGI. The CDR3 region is CASSFSSYTNTEAFF. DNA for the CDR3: TGTGCCAGCAGTTTCTCTTCATATACGAACACTGAAGCTTTCTTT.

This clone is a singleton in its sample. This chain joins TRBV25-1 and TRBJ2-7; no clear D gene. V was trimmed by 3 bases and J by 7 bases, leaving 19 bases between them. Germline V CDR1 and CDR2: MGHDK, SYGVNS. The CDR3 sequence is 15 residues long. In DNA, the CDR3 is TGTGCCAGCAGTGATCCCACCTCGGGTCCCTCAGAGCAGTACTTC. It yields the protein CASSDPTSGPSEQYF.

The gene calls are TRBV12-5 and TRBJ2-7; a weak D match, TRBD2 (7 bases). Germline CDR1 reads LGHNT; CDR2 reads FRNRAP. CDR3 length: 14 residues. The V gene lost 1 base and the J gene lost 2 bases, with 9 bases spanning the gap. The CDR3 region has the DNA TGTGCTAGTGGTTTGGGGGGGGGCCCCTACGAGCAGTACTTC. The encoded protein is CASGLGGGPYEQYF. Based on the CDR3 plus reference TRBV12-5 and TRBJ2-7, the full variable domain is DARVTQTPRHKVTEMGQEVTMRCQPILGHNTVFWYRQTMMQGLELLAYFRNRAPLDDSGMPKDRFSAEMPDATLATLKIQPSEPRDSAVYFCASGLGGGPYEQYFGPGTRLTVT.

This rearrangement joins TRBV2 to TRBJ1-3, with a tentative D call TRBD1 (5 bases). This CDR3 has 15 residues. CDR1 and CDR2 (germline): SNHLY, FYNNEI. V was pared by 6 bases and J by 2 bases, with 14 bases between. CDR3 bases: TGTGCCAGCAGCGATAAGGGGACCGCTGGAAACACCATATATTTT. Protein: CASSDKGTAGNTIYF.

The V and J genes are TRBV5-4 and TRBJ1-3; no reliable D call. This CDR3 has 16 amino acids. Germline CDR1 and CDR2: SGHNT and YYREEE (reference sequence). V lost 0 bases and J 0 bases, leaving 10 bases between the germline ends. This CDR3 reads CASSLGPGSSGNTIYF. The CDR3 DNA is TGTGCCAGCAGCTTGGGGCCGGGGAGCTCTGGAAACACCATATATTTT.

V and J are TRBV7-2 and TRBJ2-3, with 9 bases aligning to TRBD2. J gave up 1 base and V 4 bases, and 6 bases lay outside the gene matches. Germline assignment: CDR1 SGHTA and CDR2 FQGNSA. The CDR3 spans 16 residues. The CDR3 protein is CASSWVAGERTDTQYF. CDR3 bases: TGTGCCAGCAGCTGGGTAGCGGGGGAACGCACAGATACGCAGTATTTT.

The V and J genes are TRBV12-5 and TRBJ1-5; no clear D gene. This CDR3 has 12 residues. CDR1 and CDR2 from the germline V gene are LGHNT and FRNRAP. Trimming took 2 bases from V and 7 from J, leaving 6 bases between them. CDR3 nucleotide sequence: TGTGCTAGTGGTTTGTGGGGACAGCCCCAGCATTTT. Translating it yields CASGLWGQPQHF.

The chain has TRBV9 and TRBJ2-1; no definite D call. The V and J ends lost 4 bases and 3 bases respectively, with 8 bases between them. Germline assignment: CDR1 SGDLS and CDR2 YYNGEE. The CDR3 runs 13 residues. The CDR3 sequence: CASSPRNYNEQFF. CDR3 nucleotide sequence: TGTGCCAGCAGCCCCCGAAACTACAATGAGCAGTTCTTC. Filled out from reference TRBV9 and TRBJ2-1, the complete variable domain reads DSGVTQTPKHLITATGQRVTLRCSPRSGDLSVYWYQQSLDQGLQFLIQYYNGEERAKGNILERFSAQQFPDLHSELNLSSLELGDSALYFCASSPRNYNEQFFGPGTRLTVL.

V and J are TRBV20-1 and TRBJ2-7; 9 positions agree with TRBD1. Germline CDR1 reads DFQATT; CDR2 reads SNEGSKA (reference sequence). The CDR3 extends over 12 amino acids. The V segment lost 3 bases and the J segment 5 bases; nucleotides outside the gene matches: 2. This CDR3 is CSASDRGNEQYF. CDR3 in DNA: TGCAGTGCTAGTGACAGGGGGAACGAGCAGTACTTC.

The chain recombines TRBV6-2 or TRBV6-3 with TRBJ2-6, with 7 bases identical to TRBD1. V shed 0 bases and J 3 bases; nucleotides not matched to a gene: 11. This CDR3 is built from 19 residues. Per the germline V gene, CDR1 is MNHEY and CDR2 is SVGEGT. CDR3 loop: CASSYSTGQLPYGANVLTF. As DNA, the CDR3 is TGTGCCAGCAGTTACTCGACGGGACAGCTTCCTTATGGGGCCAACGTCCTGACTTTC.

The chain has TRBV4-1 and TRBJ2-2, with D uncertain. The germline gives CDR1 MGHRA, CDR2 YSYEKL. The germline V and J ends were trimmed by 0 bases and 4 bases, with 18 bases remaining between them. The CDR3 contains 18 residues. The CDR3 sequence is CASSQDFGLGFPTGELFF. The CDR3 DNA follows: TGCGCCAGCAGCCAAGATTTTGGCCTGGGGTTTCCCACCGGGGAGCTGTTTTTT.

The CDR3 protein is CASSPNAVYQGGELFF. CDR3 sequence (DNA): TGTGCCAGCTCACCTAACGCCGTTTACCAGGGCGGGGAGCTGTTTTTT. The V gene is TRBV18, the J gene TRBJ2-2, with D possibly being TRBD1 (5 bases). Trimming took off 3 bases at V and 7 bases at J, with 18 bases between the two ends. Germline V gives CDR1 KGHSH, CDR2 LQKENI. CDR3 length: 16 amino acids. Together with reference TRBV18 and TRBJ2-2, the CDR3 gives the full variable domain: NAGVMQNPRHLVRRRGQEARLRCSPMKGHSHVYWYRQLPEEGLKFMVYLQKENIIDESGMPKERFSAEFPKEGPSILRIQQVVRGDSAAYFCASSPNAVYQGGELFFGEGSRLTVL.

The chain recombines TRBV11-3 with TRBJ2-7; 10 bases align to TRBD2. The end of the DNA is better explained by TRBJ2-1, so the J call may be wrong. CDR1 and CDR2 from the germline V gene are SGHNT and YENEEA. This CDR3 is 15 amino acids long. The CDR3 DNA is TGTGCCAGCAGCTTAGCGCAGCGGGGGGGCGCTGAGCAGTTCTTC. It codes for CASSLAQRGGAEQFF.

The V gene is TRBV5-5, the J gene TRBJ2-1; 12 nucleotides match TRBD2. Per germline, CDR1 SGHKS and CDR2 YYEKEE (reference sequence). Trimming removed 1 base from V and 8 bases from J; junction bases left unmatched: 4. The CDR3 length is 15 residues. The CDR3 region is CASSLTSGGRDEQFF. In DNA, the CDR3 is TGTGCCAGCAGCTTGACTAGCGGGGGGCGGGATGAGCAGTTCTTC.